These 22 T cell receptor beta chains originate from one sample sequenced in a study of T-cell reconstitution after alpha-beta-depleted transplantation in children. This sample's TCRbeta library carried unique molecular identifier barcodes. TCRdb itself ran the PCR reads through MiXCR, one entry per CDR3 protein. The table records around 670,000 distinct CDR3 sequences, under 15% of them present only once. The source material was PBMCs, sampled before TCRalphabeta/CD19-depleted stem cell transplant. Receptor source: a girl under 10 years old with congenital amegakaryocytic thrombocytopenia, due to receive a stem cell transplant.

This clonotype was found many times. CDR3 amino acids: CASSPAGQGRYEQYF. The CDR3 coding sequence is TGTGCCAGCAGCCCCGCCGGGCAGGGTCGCTACGAGCAGTACTTC. The rearrangement links TRBV7-9 to TRBJ2-7; D may be TRBD1 (5 bases). Deletions cut 5 bases from V and 3 bases from J, with 17 bases between. This CDR3 has 15 amino acids. Germline CDR1 reads SEHNR; CDR2 reads FQNEAQ (reference sequence).

This clonotype was observed at least ten times. The J gene is TRBJ2-3, the V gene TRBV20-1, with D possibly being TRBD2 (6 bases). This CDR3 comprises 15 residues. Germline CDR1 and CDR2: DFQATT and SNEGSKA (reference sequence). V was shortened by 0 bases and J by 8 bases, with 18 bases between the two germline ends. This chain's CDR3 is CSARDWGSGGGTQYF. The CDR3 DNA follows: TGCAGTGCTAGAGATTGGGGTAGCGGTGGTGGTACGCAGTATTTT.

There are a few counts of this clonotype. The V and J genes are TRBV7-9 and TRBJ2-1; 7 bases fit TRBD2. V trimming: 2 bases; J trimming: 2 bases; junction bases outside the gene matches: 6. Germline CDR1 is SEHNR and CDR2 is FQNEAQ (reference sequence). This CDR3 is built from 16 residues. CDR3 bases: TGTGCCAGCAGCTTACGGCGGGAGATTCCCTACAATGAGCAGTTCTTC. It encodes CASSLRREIPYNEQFF.

The gene calls are TRBV7-8 and TRBJ2-3; D is uncertain. The V end lost 5 bases, the J end lost 2 bases, and 11 bases lay between the germline ends. The CDR3 has 14 residues. Germline loops: CDR1 SGHVS, CDR2 FQNEAQ. CDR3: CASSSPADTDTQYF. For the CDR3, the DNA is TGTGCCAGCAGCAGCCCGGCGGACACAGATACGCAGTATTTT.

In regard to this clonotype: A much bigger clone sits one base away, suggesting this may be a read error. V gene TRBV15 combines with J gene TRBJ2-7, with 7 bases fitting TRBD2. This CDR3 contains 15 residues. Germline loops: CDR1 LNHNV, CDR2 YYDKDF (reference sequence). In nucleotides, the CDR3 is TGTACCACCAGCAGAGATGTAGCGGGCTCCTACGAGCAGTACTTC. It yields the protein CTTSRDVAGSYEQYF.

This clonotype was picked up a small number of times. The rearrangement links TRBV5-6 to TRBJ2-2; no clear D. This CDR3 is built from 16 residues. Germline V gene lookup returns CDR1 SGHDT and CDR2 YYEEEE. Trimming shortened V by 0 bases and J by 2 bases, and 11 bases separated the two germline ends. As DNA, the CDR3 is TGTGCCAGCAGCTTGGTGACGGATCTCAACACCGGGGAGCTGTTTTTT. It translates to CASSLVTDLNTGELFF.

In this sample, this clonotype turned up a few times. The chain has TRBV3-1 and TRBJ2-2; D gene unclear. CDR3 length equals 13 residues. CDR1 is LGHDT and CDR2 is YNNKEL in the germline V gene (reference sequence). V lost 1 base, J lost 6 bases, and 6 bases lay in between. The CDR3 DNA sequence: TGTGCCAGCAGCCAAGCTAGGGCCGGGGAGCTGTTTTTT. It specifies CASSQARAGELFF.

The rearrangement uses TRBV4-2 and TRBJ1-5; D perhaps matches TRBD1 (5 bases). Germline lookup yields CDR1 LGHNA and CDR2 YNFKEQ. Between the trimmed V and J ends, which lost 0 bases and 1 base, there was a span of 22 bases. This CDR3 is built from 20 residues. The CDR3 spells CASSQDPPLGGGESNQPQHF. As DNA, the CDR3 is TGTGCCAGCAGCCAAGATCCGCCCTTAGGCGGAGGGGAGAGCAATCAGCCCCAGCATTTT.

The V call is TRBV2, the J call TRBJ2-4, with 10 positions matching TRBD2. Per germline, CDR1 SNHLY and CDR2 FYNNEI. Germline trimming cut 6 bases from V and 1 base from J; bases unmatched to any gene: 3. This CDR3 is 15 amino acids long. CDR3 amino acids: CASRGSGRAKNIQYF. CDR3 DNA sequence: TGTGCCAGCAGGGGTAGCGGGAGGGCCAAAAACATTCAGTACTTC.

CDR3 protein: CASSDLATGELFF. CDR3 nucleotide sequence: TGTGCCAGCAGTGACCTAGCTACCGGGGAGCTGTTTTTT. The chain carries TRBV25-1 and TRBJ2-2; perhaps TRBD2 as D (5 bases). The germline gives CDR1 MGHDK, CDR2 SYGVNS. The CDR3 is 13 residues long. V lost 3 bases, J lost 5 bases, and 7 bases lay in between.

The table lists this clonotype with many counts. The rearrangement links TRBV29-1 to TRBJ1-1; possible D gene TRBD1, 5 bases. Germline-derived CDR1 and CDR2 are SQVTM and ANQGSEA. This CDR3 comprises 14 residues. Trimming removed 6 bases at V and 1 base at J, with 15 bases between. CDR3 sequence (DNA): TGCAGCGTCCAACAGGTTCTGGCGAACACTGAAGCTTTCTTT. Translating it yields CSVQQVLANTEAFF.

The sample holds many counts of this clonotype. The chain has TRBV6-1 and TRBJ2-7; TRBD2 agrees at 10 bases. The CDR3 covers 15 residues. CDR1 and CDR2 from the germline V gene are MNHNS and SASEGT. Trimming at V came to 7 bases and at J to 4 bases, leaving 10 bases not matched to a gene. The DNA for the CDR3 is TGTGCCAGCACCTTAAAGCGGGAGGGCCCTTACGAGCAGTACTTC. This encodes CASTLKREGPYEQYF.

The rearrangement links TRBV5-6 to TRBJ2-1; a possible D gene is TRBD2 (7 bases). The germline gives CDR1 SGHDT, CDR2 YYEEEE. With 3 bases removed from V and 5 bases from J, the gap between germline ends came to 9 bases. The CDR3 has 13 amino acids. The DNA of the CDR3 is TGTGCCAGCAGCTGGGGGGGCCACAATGAGCAGTTCTTC. Translating gives CASSWGGHNEQFF.

This clonotype was found a few times. The chain has TRBV5-1 and TRBJ1-2; TRBD1 matches at 7 bases. The CDR3 loop spans 14 amino acids. Germline V gene data show CDR1 as SGHRS and CDR2 as YFSETQ. The J segment lost 3 bases and the V segment lost 4 bases, leaving 6 bases of the junction unmatched. The CDR3 sequence: CASSGAGGDYGYTF. The CDR3 DNA follows: TGCGCCAGCAGCGGCGCAGGGGGGGACTATGGCTACACCTTC.

The chain employs TRBV5-6 and TRBJ1-2; maybe TRBD1 (5 bases). Deletions cut 4 bases from V and 4 bases from J, with 11 bases between. Germline CDR1 SGHDT, CDR2 YYEEEE. The CDR3 consists of 13 residues. This CDR3 is CASSGDWVYGYTF. As DNA, the CDR3 is TGTGCCAGCAGCGGGGACTGGGTCTATGGCTACACCTTC. Complete variable domain (other parts from reference TRBV5-6 and TRBJ1-2): DAGVTQSPTHLIKTRGQQVTLRCSPKSGHDTVSWYQQALGQGPQFIFQYYEEEERQRGNFPDRFSGHQFPNYSSELNVNALLLGDSALYLCASSGDWVYGYTFGSGTRLTVV.

The table lists this clonotype with many counts. The genes are TRBV12-3 or TRBV12-4 and TRBJ2-3; TRBD2 matches at 8 bases. The CDR3 consists of 16 residues. V lost 1 base to trimming and J lost 2 bases; unmatched junction nucleotides: 5. Here the CDR3 reads CASSLVPAGDTDTQYF. The DNA of the CDR3 is TGTGCCAGCAGTTTAGTCCCAGCGGGGGACACAGATACGCAGTATTTT.

This clonotype was recorded at least ten times. The J gene is TRBJ2-3, the V gene TRBV5-1; 13 bases line up with TRBD2. This CDR3 is built from 16 residues. V was pared by 0 bases and J by 4 bases, with 2 bases of the junction left unmatched. CDR1 SGHRS and CDR2 YFSETQ come from the germline V gene. The CDR3: CASSLGTSGRPDTQYF. CDR3 nucleotides: TGCGCCAGCAGCTTGGGGACTAGCGGGAGACCAGATACGCAGTATTTT. The variable domain in full, with the rest retrieved from reference TRBV5-1 and TRBJ2-3, is KAGVTQTPRYLIKTRGQQVTLSCSPISGHRSVSWYQQTPGQGLQFLFEYFSETQRNKGNFPGRFSGRQFSNSRSEMNVSTLELGDSALYLCASSLGTSGRPDTQYFGPGTRLTVL.

The J gene is TRBJ2-1, the V gene TRBV5-1, with 11 nucleotides matching TRBD2. There are 16 residues in the CDR3. Losses at the gene ends were 0 bases for V and 5 bases for J; bases not matched to a gene: 4. Germline loops: CDR1 SGHRS, CDR2 YFSETQ. The chain's CDR3 is CASSLVALAGDNEQFF. CDR3 nucleotide sequence: TGCGCCAGCAGCTTGGTGGCACTAGCGGGAGACAATGAGCAGTTCTTC.

This clonotype has a handful of counts. The chain links TRBV20-1 to TRBJ1-5; D possibly corresponds to TRBD1 (5 bases). V lost 0 bases and J 9 bases, leaving 12 bases between the germline ends. Per germline, CDR1 DFQATT and CDR2 SNEGSKA (reference sequence). This CDR3 is 13 amino acids long. The CDR3 DNA follows: TGCAGTGCTAGAGAGGTGGGGGTTCGGCCCCAGCATTTT. Translation: CSAREVGVRPQHF.

This clonotype has a count of ten or more. The chain recombines TRBV20-1 with TRBJ2-2, with D perhaps TRBD2 (6 bases). Trimming removed 5 bases from V and 0 bases from J, with 10 bases in between. The CDR3 is 14 residues long. Germline CDR1 and CDR2: DFQATT and SNEGSKA (reference sequence). The CDR3 DNA reads TGCAGTGCTCCAGCGGGCACGAACACCGGGGAGCTGTTTTTT. Its protein product is CSAPAGTNTGELFF.

The table lists this clonotype with many counts. This chain connects TRBV7-6 to TRBJ2-3; 8 bases map to TRBD2. Germline CDR1 and CDR2: SGHVS and FNYEAQ. Losses at the gene ends were 2 bases for V and 1 base for J; bases not matched to a gene: 2. This CDR3 region has 15 residues. The CDR3 DNA reads TGTGCCAGCAGCTTAACGACTAGCGGCACAGATACGCAGTATTTT. It encodes CASSLTTSGTDTQYF.

This clonotype was found once. V gene TRBV29-1 combines with J gene TRBJ1-1; 8 bases map to TRBD1. Germline CDR1 reads SQVTM; CDR2 reads ANQGSEA. J gave up 7 bases and V 1 base, and 8 bases lay outside the gene matches. This CDR3 comprises 14 residues. The CDR3 DNA reads as TGCAGCGTTGAAGTAGGCCAGGGGGCTAGTGAAGCTTTCTTT. This gives the protein CSVEVGQGASEAFF.